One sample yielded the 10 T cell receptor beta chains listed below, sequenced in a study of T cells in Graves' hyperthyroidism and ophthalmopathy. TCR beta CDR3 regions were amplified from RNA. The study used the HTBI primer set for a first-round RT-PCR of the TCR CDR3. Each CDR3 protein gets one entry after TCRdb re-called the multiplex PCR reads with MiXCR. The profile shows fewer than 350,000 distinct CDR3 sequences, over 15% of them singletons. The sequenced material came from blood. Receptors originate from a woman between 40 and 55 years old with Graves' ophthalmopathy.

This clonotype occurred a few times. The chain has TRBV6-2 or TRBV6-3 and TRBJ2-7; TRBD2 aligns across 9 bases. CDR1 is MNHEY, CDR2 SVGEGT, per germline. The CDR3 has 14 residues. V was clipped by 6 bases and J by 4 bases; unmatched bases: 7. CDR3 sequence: CASSYMSGRYEQYF. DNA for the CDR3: TGTGCCAGCAGCTACATGAGCGGGAGGTACGAGCAGTACTTC.

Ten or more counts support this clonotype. The CDR3 here is CASSIFRDRSRLGELFF. The CDR3 DNA follows: TGTGCCAGTAGTATCTTCCGGGACAGGTCAAGGTTGGGGGAGCTGTTTTTT. V is TRBV19 and J is TRBJ2-2; 8 bases fit TRBD1. Per the germline V gene, CDR1 is LNHDA and CDR2 is SQIVND (reference sequence). The V and J ends lost 3 bases and 8 bases, in that order; junction bases with no gene match: 14. The CDR3 runs to 17 residues.

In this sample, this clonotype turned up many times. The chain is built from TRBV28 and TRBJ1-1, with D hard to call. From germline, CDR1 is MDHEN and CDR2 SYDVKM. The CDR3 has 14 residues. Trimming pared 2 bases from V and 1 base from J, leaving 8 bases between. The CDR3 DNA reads TGTGCCAGCAGTTTAAGGGCGGCGAACACTGAAGCTTTCTTT. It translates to CASSLRAANTEAFF.

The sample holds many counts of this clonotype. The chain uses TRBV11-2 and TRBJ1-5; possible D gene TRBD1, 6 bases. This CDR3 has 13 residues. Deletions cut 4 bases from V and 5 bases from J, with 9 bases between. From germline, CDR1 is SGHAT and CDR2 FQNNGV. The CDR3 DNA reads TGTGCCAGCAGCTACGACAGGTATCAGCCCCAGCATTTT. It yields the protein CASSYDRYQPQHF.

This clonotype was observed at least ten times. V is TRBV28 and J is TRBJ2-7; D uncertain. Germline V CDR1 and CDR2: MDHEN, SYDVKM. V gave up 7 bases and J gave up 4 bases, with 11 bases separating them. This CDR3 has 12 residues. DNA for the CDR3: TGTGCCAGCATCGGAGAGTTTTACGAGCAGTACTTC. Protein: CASIGEFYEQYF.

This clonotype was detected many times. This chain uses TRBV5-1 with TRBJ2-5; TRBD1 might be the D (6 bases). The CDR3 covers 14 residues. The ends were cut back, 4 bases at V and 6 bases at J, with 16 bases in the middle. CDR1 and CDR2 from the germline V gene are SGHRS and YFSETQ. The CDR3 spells CASSPRGGHQTQYF. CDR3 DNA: TGCGCCAGCAGCCCACGTGGGGGCCATCAGACCCAGTACTTC.

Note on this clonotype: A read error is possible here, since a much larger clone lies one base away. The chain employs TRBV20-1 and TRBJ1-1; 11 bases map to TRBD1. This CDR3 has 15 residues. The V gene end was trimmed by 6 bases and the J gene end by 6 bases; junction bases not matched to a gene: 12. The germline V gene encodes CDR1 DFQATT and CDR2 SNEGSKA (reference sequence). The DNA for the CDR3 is TGCAGTGCCCGAGACCGGGACAGGGGGTTCTCTGAAGCTTTCTTT. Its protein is CSARDRDRGFSEAFF.

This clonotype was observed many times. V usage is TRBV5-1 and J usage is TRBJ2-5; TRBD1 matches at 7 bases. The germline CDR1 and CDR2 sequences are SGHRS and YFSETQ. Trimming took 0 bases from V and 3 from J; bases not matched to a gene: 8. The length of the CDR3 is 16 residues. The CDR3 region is CASSLALRQGEETQYF. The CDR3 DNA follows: TGCGCCAGCAGCTTGGCCCTAAGACAGGGTGAAGAGACCCAGTACTTC.

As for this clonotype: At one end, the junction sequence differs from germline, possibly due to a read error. The CDR3 reads CAGSSDRGYFQYF. CDR3 bases: TGTGCCGGCAGCTCGGACAGGGGTTACTTTCAGTACTTC. The V call is TRBV11-2, the J call TRBJ2-4; 9 nucleotides line up with TRBD1. The CDR3 has 13 residues. The germline V gene has CDR1 SGHAT and CDR2 FQNNGV.

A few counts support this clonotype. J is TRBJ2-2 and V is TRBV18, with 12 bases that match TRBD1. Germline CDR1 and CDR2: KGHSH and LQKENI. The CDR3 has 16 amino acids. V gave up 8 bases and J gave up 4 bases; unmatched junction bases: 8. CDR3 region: CASLAGTGGLTGELFF. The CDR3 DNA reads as TGTGCCAGCCTAGCCGGGACAGGGGGCCTCACCGGGGAGCTGTTTTTT.